The 9 T cell receptor beta chains presented below share a single source sample, sequenced in a study of STAT5B mutations in CD4+ large granular lymphocyte leukemia. The table came from immunoSEQ multiplex PCR; TCRdb's copy has only in-frame clones and leaves some out. This table has over 25,000 clones, approximately 80% appearing once. Sequencing input: CD4+ T cells from blood buffy coats. The receptors shown here come from a human donor in good health.

This clone came up once. The chain has TRBV6-6 and TRBJ1-2; 8 bases are a match to TRBD1. This CDR3 has 13 residues. The junction had 6 bases not matched to a gene; V was cut back by 6 bases and J by 6 bases. CDR1 is MNHNY, CDR2 SVGAGI, per germline (reference sequence). Written as DNA, the CDR3 is TGTGCCAGCAGCCCACAGGGGGGGAATGGCTACACCTTC. The encoded protein is CASSPQGGNGYTF.

This chain joins TRBV28 and TRBJ2-7; 7 nucleotides align to TRBD1. The CDR3 runs to 14 residues. V dropped 10 bases and J dropped 4; count of bases not matched to a gene: 13. CDR1 is MDHEN and CDR2 is SYDVKM in the germline V gene. CDR3 DNA sequence: TGTGCCATCCTGTCAGGGGGAGACTCTTACGAGCAGTACTTC. This codes for CAILSGGDSYEQYF.

This chain connects TRBV19 to TRBJ2-1, with D possibly matching TRBD2 (6 bases). Trimming removed 4 bases at V and 6 bases at J, with 19 bases between. Per the germline V gene, CDR1 is LNHDA and CDR2 is SQIVND (reference sequence). The CDR3 has 16 residues. CDR3 loop: CASSTPGLGPINEQFF. CDR3 DNA: TGTGCCAGTAGTACACCGGGACTCGGACCCATCAATGAGCAGTTCTTC.

The CDR3 reads CASSLTSGSGANVLTF. The CDR3 coding sequence is TGTGCCAGCAGCTTAACTAGCGGCTCTGGGGCCAACGTCCTGACTTTC. J is TRBJ2-6 and V is TRBV7-3, with D possibly matching TRBD2 (6 bases). The CDR3 has 16 residues. Trimming cost V 0 bases and J 0 bases, with 6 bases left between them. CDR1 is SGHTA and CDR2 is FQGTGA in the germline V gene.

The chain couples TRBV2 to TRBJ2-2; D is possibly TRBD1 (6 bases). V lost 8 bases and J 7 bases, leaving 14 bases between the germline ends. This CDR3 is 13 amino acids long. Germline values: CDR1 SNHLY, CDR2 FYNNEI. The chain's CDR3 is CASRGLGGGELFF. In DNA form, the CDR3 reads TGTGCCAGCCGGGGTTTAGGGGGCGGGGAGCTGTTTTTT.

The table lists this clone with a few counts. The rearrangement links TRBV28 to TRBJ2-7; 7 nucleotides line up with TRBD2. This CDR3 is built from 12 residues. CDR1 is MDHEN, CDR2 SYDVKM, per germline. The ends lost 7 bases at V and 2 bases at J; junction bases unmatched: 2. The DNA of the CDR3 is TGTGCCAGCACTAGCGGAACCTACGAGCAGTACTTC. It specifies CASTSGTYEQYF.

The chain couples TRBV15 to TRBJ2-5; no reliable D call. With 2 bases removed from V and 4 bases from J, the gap between germline ends came to 8 bases. The CDR3 is made up of 13 amino acids. Germline lookup yields CDR1 LNHNV and CDR2 YYDKDF (reference sequence). CDR3 amino acids: CATSRNRAETQYF. DNA for the CDR3: TGTGCCACCAGCAGAAACCGCGCAGAGACCCAGTACTTC.

The chain carries TRBV19 and TRBJ2-3; possible D gene TRBD1, 5 bases. This CDR3 has 15 residues. V lost 6 bases, J lost 2 bases, and 15 bases lay in between. CDR1 is LNHDA and CDR2 is SQIVND in the germline V gene (reference sequence). In DNA, the CDR3 is TGTGCCAGTAGGATGGGGTTAGGGGCCACAGATACGCAGTATTTT. Its protein product is CASRMGLGATDTQYF.

The rearrangement links TRBV5-4 to TRBJ2-2; possibly TRBD1 for D (6 bases). The CDR3 contains 16 residues. Per the germline V gene, CDR1 is SGHNT and CDR2 is YYREEE (reference sequence). Trimming left V 4 bases short and J 4 bases short, with 17 bases between. The CDR3 DNA reads TGTGCCAGCAGCGGCTCAGGGGCCGAAGTCACCGGGGAGCTGTTTTTT. It codes for CASSGSGAEVTGELFF.